A single sample is the source of the 30 T cell receptor beta chains below, sequenced in a study of cytomegalovirus exposure and HLA in healthy donors (dated by TCRdb to the late 2010s). The library relied on the immunoSEQ multiplex PCR assay. For the multiplex PCR, a mixture combining 60 forward primers for TCR Vbeta segments and 13 reverse primers for TCR Jbeta segments was used. TCRdb mirrors the immuneACCESS table, restricted to in-frame sequences. Some clones are absent from its copies; in checked studies, under half trace to an unresolved V gene, and the reason for the others is unknown. In all, the sample holds about 160,000 clones, and roughly 82% of those were seen once. The ten most abundant clones make up over 1.2% of the sample. The sample was PBMCs. The receptors shown here come from a girl between 10 and 17 years old in good health and CMV-seropositive.

The chain joins TRBV7-2 to TRBJ2-5, with no clear D. The CDR3 spans 14 residues. CDR1 SGHTA and CDR2 FQGNSA come from the germline V gene. Trimming cost V 2 bases and J 1 base, with 8 bases left between them. For the CDR3, the DNA is TGTGCCAGCAGCTTAAGTCGAGCCCAAGAGACCCAGTACTTC. This sequence encodes CASSLSRAQETQYF.

The gene calls are TRBV4-1 and TRBJ2-3, with D perhaps TRBD2 (6 bases). Germline V gene data show CDR1 as MGHRA and CDR2 as YSYEKL. Trimming removed 4 bases from V and 2 bases from J, with 13 bases in between. This CDR3 contains 15 residues. The CDR3 region is CASSPNERATDTQYF. The DNA for the CDR3 is TGCGCCAGCAGCCCCAACGAGCGGGCCACAGATACGCAGTATTTT.

This chain connects TRBV28 to TRBJ1-2; D is unclear. The V gene's germline CDR1 is MDHEN and CDR2 SYDVKM. The CDR3 length is 15 residues. V was trimmed by 10 bases and J by 1 base, leaving 19 bases between them. The CDR3 DNA reads TGTGCCACCAGAGAGGCAGGACTCCTTAACTATGGCTACACCTTC. This encodes CATREAGLLNYGYTF.

The chain links TRBV9 to TRBJ2-3; D perhaps matches TRBD2 (5 bases). The CDR3 sequence is 15 residues long. Germline V CDR1 and CDR2: SGDLS, YYNGEE. V gave up 0 bases and J gave up 2 bases, with 10 bases separating them. CDR3 nucleotide sequence: TGTGCCAGCAGCGTAGGGCTAGCCGACACAGATACGCAGTATTTT. Translation: CASSVGLADTDTQYF.

This clone has just one count. V gene TRBV6-6 combines with J gene TRBJ1-1, with D possibly being TRBD1 (5 bases). V was cut by 1 base and J by 4 bases, with 13 bases left in between. Per germline, CDR1 MNHNY and CDR2 SVGAGI (reference sequence). The CDR3 totals 15 residues. The CDR3 DNA reads as TGTGCCAGCAGTTACTGGAGGGGCGGGATCACTGAAGCTTTCTTT. Translating gives CASSYWRGGITEAFF.

The chain uses TRBV7-2 and TRBJ2-2; TRBD2 might be the D (5 bases). Germline-derived CDR1 and CDR2 are SGHTA and FQGNSA. Between the trimmed V and J ends, which lost 2 bases and 6 bases, there was a span of 7 bases. CDR3 size: 13 residues. The CDR3 coding sequence is TGTGCCAGCAGCTTAACTAGACCCGGGGAGCTGTTTTTT. It specifies CASSLTRPGELFF.

CDR3 coding DNA: TGTGCCAGCAGCCGAGGAGTGGCTAATGAAAAACTGTTTTTT. Its protein is CASSRGVANEKLFF. The chain combines TRBV5-6 with TRBJ1-4; no clear D. The CDR3 has 14 residues. In germline, CDR1 is SGHDT, CDR2 YYEEEE. Deletions cut 4 bases from V and 3 bases from J, with 10 bases between.

The genes are TRBV6-1 and TRBJ1-1; D is possibly TRBD1 (6 bases). In germline, CDR1 is MNHNS, CDR2 SASEGT. The CDR3 consists of 13 residues. Trimming removed 4 bases at V and 6 bases at J, with 12 bases between. CDR3 loop: CASSVQGRAEAFF. The CDR3 DNA follows: TGTGCCAGCAGTGTCCAGGGGCGCGCTGAAGCTTTCTTT.

The CDR3 DNA is TGTGCCAGCAGTTACTCGACCCTCGGGGGGGATACGCAGTATTTT. Translation: CASSYSTLGGDTQYF. The V gene is TRBV6-6, the J gene TRBJ2-3; 7 bases are a match to TRBD2. The J segment lost 6 bases and the V segment lost 0 bases, leaving 6 bases of the junction unmatched. Germline V CDR1 and CDR2: MNHNY, SVGAGI (reference sequence). The CDR3 is 15 residues long.

In the case of this clone: Other nucleotide sequences in the sample specify the same CDR3. J is TRBJ1-5 and V is TRBV19; D is ambiguous. The ends were cut back, 2 bases at V and 6 bases at J, with 5 bases in the middle. Germline CDR1 is LNHDA and CDR2 is SQIVND (reference sequence). There are 12 residues in the CDR3. CDR3 nucleotides: TGTGCCAGTAGTATACGGGGTCAGCCCCAGCATTTT. Amino acid sequence: CASSIRGQPQHF.

This chain uses TRBV7-8 with TRBJ1-5; possible D gene TRBD1, 5 bases. V dropped 0 bases and J dropped 0 bases, with 15 bases sitting between them. The CDR3 has 18 amino acids. The germline V gene has CDR1 SGHVS and CDR2 FQNEAQ. CDR3 sequence: CASSLAQGSGYSNQPQHF. The CDR3, as DNA: TGTGCCAGCAGCTTAGCGCAGGGAAGTGGGTATAGCAATCAGCCCCAGCATTTT.

The chain links TRBV28 to TRBJ1-2; D is undetermined. The CDR3 is 15 amino acids. The germline CDR1 and CDR2 sequences are MDHEN and SYDVKM. Trimming took off 6 bases at V and 5 bases at J, with 19 bases between the two ends. The CDR3 nucleotides read TGTGCCAGCAGCTCAGCCGGGAGGGAAGGTTATGGCTACACCTTC. Translating gives CASSSAGREGYGYTF.

This sequence joins TRBV5-1 and TRBJ2-1; TRBD2 might be the D (5 bases). V was pared by 1 base and J by 7 bases, with 12 bases between. This CDR3 comprises 14 residues. The germline CDR1 and CDR2 sequences are SGHRS and YFSETQ. The CDR3 sequence is CASSLNRGLNEQFF. CDR3 in DNA: TGCGCCAGCAGCTTGAACCGGGGTTTAAATGAGCAGTTCTTC.

The chain has TRBV6-5 and TRBJ1-2; a possible D gene is TRBD1 (6 bases). Germline CDR1 reads MNHEY; CDR2 reads SVGAGI. Trimming pared 9 bases from V and 4 bases from J, leaving 21 bases between. This CDR3 has 15 residues. CDR3 DNA: TGTGCCAGTCTCTCCTTTACAGGGTGGGGCTATGGCTACACCTTC. Its protein is CASLSFTGWGYGYTF.

This clone turned up a few times. Other DNA sequences of this sample code for an identical CDR3. V is TRBV29-1 and J is TRBJ2-7; 9 bases are shared with TRBD1. J gave up 2 bases and V 4 bases, and 0 bases lay outside the gene matches. The CDR3 extends over 12 amino acids. CDR1 SQVTM and CDR2 ANQGSEA come from the germline V gene. CDR3 nucleotide sequence: TGCAGCGTTGGACAGGGGGCCTACGAGCAGTACTTC. Amino acids: CSVGQGAYEQYF.

CDR3 nucleotides: TGTGCCAGCAGCACCCAGCGGGAGGGCCGGCGGGAGCAGTACTTC. Translation: CASSTQREGRREQYF. The chain employs TRBV7-9 and TRBJ2-7; TRBD2 aligns across 10 bases. The ends lost 5 bases at V and 7 bases at J; junction bases unmatched: 11. The CDR3 contains 15 residues. The germline V gene encodes CDR1 SEHNR and CDR2 FQNEAQ (reference sequence).

The chain employs TRBV25-1 and TRBJ2-2; 8 bases agree with TRBD1. V trimming: 1 base; J trimming: 6 bases; junction bases outside the gene matches: 7. Germline V gene sequence: CDR1 MGHDK, CDR2 SYGVNS. The CDR3 spans 16 residues. The CDR3 sequence is CASSEFTGGGAGELFF. The CDR3 DNA reads as TGTGCCAGCAGTGAATTCACAGGGGGTGGGGCCGGGGAGCTGTTTTTT.

This rearrangement joins TRBV27 to TRBJ2-7; TRBD2 matches 13 bases. This CDR3 is 15 amino acids long. CDR1 and CDR2 (germline): MNHEY, SMNVEV (reference sequence). V shed 3 bases, J shed 5 bases, and the junction held 4 bases outside the gene matches. CDR3 nucleotide sequence: TGTGCCAGCAGTTTGAAACTAGCGGGGGGGCACGAGCAGTACTTC. Translating it yields CASSLKLAGGHEQYF.

The chain has TRBV7-3 and TRBJ2-2; possibly TRBD2 for D (5 bases). Trimming pared 2 bases from V and 3 bases from J, leaving 7 bases between. Germline V gene sequence: CDR1 SGHTA, CDR2 FQGTGA. The CDR3 covers 14 residues. CDR3 coding DNA: TGTGCCAGCAGCTTAGCGAGGGACACCGGGGAGCTGTTTTTT. The encoded protein is CASSLARDTGELFF.

The J gene is TRBJ2-7, the V gene TRBV15; tentatively, D is TRBD2 (6 bases). Trimming took off 4 bases at V and 6 bases at J, with 22 bases between the two ends. In germline, CDR1 is LNHNV, CDR2 YYDKDF (reference sequence). This CDR3 contains 16 residues. The CDR3 nucleotides are TGTGCCACCAGCAAACCAGGATCAACGGGGGTCCTCGAGCAGTACTTC. Translation: CATSKPGSTGVLEQYF.

The chain is built from TRBV9 and TRBJ2-5; 11 nucleotides line up with TRBD1. Trimming cost V 4 bases and J 2 bases; bases outside gene matches: 1. The CDR3 is 14 residues long. Germline V gene data show CDR1 as SGDLS and CDR2 as YYNGEE. The CDR3 DNA sequence: TGTGCCAGCAGCCGGGACAGGGGGCAAGAGACCCAGTACTTC. Amino acid sequence: CASSRDRGQETQYF.

This clone was seen once. This chain connects TRBV20-1 to TRBJ2-5, with D hard to call. The CDR3 covers 11 residues. Germline V gene lookup returns CDR1 DFQATT and CDR2 SNEGSKA (reference sequence). With 4 bases removed from V and 2 bases from J, the gap between germline ends came to 5 bases. DNA of the CDR3: TGCAGTGCTATCGGGCAAGAGACCCAGTACTTC. It is translated as CSAIGQETQYF.

The CDR3 nucleotides read TGTGCCAGGCAGGGGGAGGTGGGCACTGAAGCTTTCTTT. Its translation is CARQGEVGTEAFF. The J gene is TRBJ1-1, the V gene TRBV30; 7 bases agree with TRBD1. The germline V gene encodes CDR1 GTSNPN and CDR2 SVGIG (reference sequence). The CDR3 contains 13 residues. V was clipped by 8 bases and J by 4 bases; unmatched bases: 10.

This clone showed up just once. V and J are TRBV5-1 and TRBJ1-1; 7 bases map to TRBD1. The CDR3 spans 14 residues. The J segment lost 0 bases and the V segment lost 4 bases, leaving 3 bases of the junction unmatched. Germline CDR1 reads SGHRS; CDR2 reads YFSETQ. CDR3 protein: CASSPGQMNTEAFF. In DNA form, the CDR3 reads TGCGCCAGCAGCCCGGGACAGATGAACACTGAAGCTTTCTTT.

This clone was found once. The V and J genes are TRBV29-1 and TRBJ1-2, with TRBD1 as a possible D gene (6 bases). V was shortened by 4 bases and J by 6 bases, with 18 bases between the two germline ends. CDR1 is SQVTM, CDR2 ANQGSEA, per germline. This CDR3 spans 14 amino acids. CDR3 bases: TGCAGCGTTGGGGGTGGGGGGGCGATGGATGGCTACACCTTC. Its protein is CSVGGGGAMDGYTF. The full variable domain, completed using reference TRBV29-1 and TRBJ1-2, is SAVISQKPSRDICQRGTSLTIQCQVDSQVTMMFWYRQQPGQSLTLIATANQGSEATYESGFVIDKFPISRPNLTFSTLTVSNMSPEDSSIYLCSVGGGGAMDGYTFGSGTRLTVV.

J is TRBJ2-1 and V is TRBV29-1, with TRBD2 matching 11 bases. Germline V gene data show CDR1 as SQVTM and CDR2 as ANQGSEA. The CDR3 runs 17 residues. The V gene end was trimmed by 7 bases and the J gene end by 1 base; junction bases not matched to a gene: 12. CDR3 loop: CSALGTSGLESYNEQFF. The DNA of the CDR3 is TGCAGCGCCTTGGGGACTAGCGGATTGGAGTCCTACAATGAGCAGTTCTTC.

The genes are TRBV15 and TRBJ2-5; 10 positions match TRBD1. The V and J ends lost 0 bases and 3 bases, in that order; junction bases with no gene match: 4. CDR3 length: 16 amino acids. The V gene's germline CDR1 is LNHNV and CDR2 YYDKDF (reference sequence). The CDR3 sequence is CATSRDSGQGEETQYF. CDR3 sequence (DNA): TGTGCCACCAGCAGAGATAGCGGACAGGGGGAAGAGACCCAGTACTTC. Filled out from reference TRBV15 and TRBJ2-5, the complete variable domain reads DAMVIQNPRYQVTQFGKPVTLSCSQTLNHNVMYWYQQKSSQAPKLLFHYYDKDFNNEADTPDNFQSRRPNTSFCFLDIRSPGLGDTAMYLCATSRDSGQGEETQYFGPGTRLLVL.

The CDR3 protein is CASSYRGGNIQYF. The CDR3 DNA reads as TGTGCCAGCAGTTATAGGGGGGGAAACATTCAGTACTTC. This chain joins TRBV11-2 and TRBJ2-4, with D possibly matching TRBD2 (7 bases). V was cut by 6 bases and J by 6 bases, with 12 bases left in between. The CDR3 is made up of 13 amino acids. From germline, CDR1 is SGHAT and CDR2 FQNNGV.

The CDR3 DNA reads TGCGCCAGCAGCCCTGCGGAGGGCCTGGTGGAAGCTTTCTTT. Its protein is CASSPAEGLVEAFF. This sequence joins TRBV4-1 and TRBJ1-1, with D unresolved. V was clipped by 4 bases and J by 8 bases, with 17 bases between them. Germline assignment: CDR1 MGHRA and CDR2 YSYEKL. This CDR3 is 14 amino acids long.

This clone has a single count. The CDR3 loop reads CASSQWAGAGTDTQYF. CDR3 sequence (DNA): TGTGCCAGCAGCCAGTGGGCGGGAGCGGGCACAGATACGCAGTATTTT. The chain uses TRBV14 and TRBJ2-3; 7 nucleotides match TRBD2. CDR1 and CDR2 (germline): SGHDN, FVKESK. This CDR3 spans 16 amino acids. V lost 3 bases and J lost 1; bases outside the gene matches: 7.